The clone carrying this T cell receptor beta chain was found many times. What it binds is not known. This sample is part of a study of T-cell reconstitution after alpha-beta-depleted transplantation in children. General study results and limits: Several patients had high TCRbeta diversity at day 60; it came from surviving recipient T cells and thymic progenitors. Expanded graft clones numbering several hundred reportedly gave rise to alpha-beta T cells about two months after transplant.

Preparing the TCRbeta library involved the use of unique molecular identifiers. Using its own MiXCR run on the PCR reads, TCRdb lists one record per CDR3 protein. The sample records approximately 430,000 distinct CDR3 sequences, under 20% being singletons. This CDR3 is 16 amino acids long. CDR1 DFQATT and CDR2 SNEGSKA come from the germline V gene (reference sequence). The V gene lost 1 base and the J gene lost 4 bases, with 14 bases spanning the gap. The sequencing here drew on PBMCs, mostly from graft donor cells, taken 360 days after TCRalphabeta/CD19-depleted stem cell transplant. J is TRBJ1-6 and V is TRBV20-1; no firm D call. This sequence was found in a boy younger than two who had a stem cell transplant for Wiskott-Aldrich syndrome, so the T cells may come from the graft donor. CDR3 coding DNA: TGCAGTGCTAGAGCAGCGGGAGGCAGATATAATTCACCCCTCCACTTT. Residues: CSARAAGGRYNSPLHF.